This T cell receptor (beta chain) was profiled in a study of cytomegalovirus exposure and HLA in healthy donors. Germline V CDR1 and CDR2: ENHRY, SYGVKD. This CDR3 region has 15 residues. V shed 6 bases and J 8 bases; nucleotides not matched to a gene: 9. Of note for this clone: What it binds is not known.

Use of 60 Vbeta and 13 Jbeta primers characterized the PCR. The assay was immunoSEQ multiplex PCR, and TCRdb's table has in-frame clones only and misses some. The sample shows some 160,000 clones, about 80% of them seen only once. Study results and limitations: Earlier analysis yielded a pattern in which most TCR beta V segments were productive about 90% or about 30% of the time.

This receptor was obtained from a woman aged 50 to 60 in good health and CMV-seronegative. This chain connects TRBV10-3 to TRBJ2-1; 11 bases fit TRBD2. Sequenced: PBMCs. CDR3 nucleotides: TGTGCCATCAGCAAGACTAGCGGGACTTTGTATGAGCAGTTCTTC. This codes for CAISKTSGTLYEQFF.